This TCR beta chain stems from a study of T cell changes during pregnancy in multiple sclerosis. Clones were read by immunoSEQ multiplex PCR, and TCRdb kept only the in-frame ones, dropping some. This table has approximately 83,000 clones, roughly 93% appearing once. The receptor comes from a female donor with multiple sclerosis, enrolled in a pregnancy study. The sequenced sample was peripheral blood, obtained in the third trimester of pregnancy.

The DNA of the CDR3 is TGTGCCAGCAGTACGGGGCGGGGGACTTATGGCTACACCTTC. Its translation: CASSTGRGTYGYTF. This rearrangement joins TRBV2 to TRBJ1-2, with D perhaps TRBD1 (5 bases). CDR3 length: 14 residues. The V end lost 5 bases, the J end lost 5 bases, and 15 bases lay between the germline ends. Germline assignment: CDR1 SNHLY and CDR2 FYNNEI.